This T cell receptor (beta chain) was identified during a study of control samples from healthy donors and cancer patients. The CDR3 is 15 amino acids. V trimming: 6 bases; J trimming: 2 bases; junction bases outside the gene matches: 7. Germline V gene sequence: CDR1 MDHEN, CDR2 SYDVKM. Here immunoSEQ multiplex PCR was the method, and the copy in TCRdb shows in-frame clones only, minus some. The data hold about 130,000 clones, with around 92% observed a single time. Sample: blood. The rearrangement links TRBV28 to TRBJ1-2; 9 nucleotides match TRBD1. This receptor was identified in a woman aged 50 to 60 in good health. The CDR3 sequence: CASSITGGPNYGYTF. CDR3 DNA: TGTGCCAGCAGCATTACAGGGGGCCCAAACTATGGCTACACCTTC.